A selection of T cell receptor beta chains follows, all from one sample in a study of blood T cells in healthy people across ages. Each CDR3 protein is one row after TCRdb ran MiXCR on the 5' RACE reads. The table records hundreds of thousands of distinct CDR3 sequences, about half of them present only once. The sample was blood. The source is a man aged 80 or over in good health. The CDR3 runs from the conserved cysteine through the conserved F or W. A D gene is named only where the DNA matches it firmly. Some rows mark clone size as missing; the rest say once, few, many or name a class of expanded clone.

V gene,D gene,clone size,J gene,CDR3 protein,CDR3 DNA
TRBV7-2,.,many,TRBJ2-3,CASSARGGSEPVQYF,TGTGCCAGCAGCGCCCGGGGCGGCTCTGAACCGGTGCAGTATTTT
TRBV2,TRBD2,few,TRBJ2-1,CASSEWGGSSYNEQFF,TGTGCCAGCAGTGAATGGGGGGGAAGCTCCTACAATGAGCAGTTCTTC
TRBV7-8,.,many,TRBJ2-1,CASSLALWGDEQFF,TGTGCCAGCAGCTTAGCACTTTGGGGGGATGAGCAGTTCTTC
TRBV5-1,.,.,TRBJ1-5,CASSSGGNQPRHF,TGCGCCAGCAGTTCAGGTGGCAATCAGCCCCGGCATTTT
TRBV10-3,.,few,TRBJ2-5,CAIKERNDREGKQYF,TGTGCCATCAAAGAGAGGAACGACAGGGAGGGGAAGCAGTACTTC
TRBV18,TRBD1,few,TRBJ2-7,CASSARDRVDEQYF,TGTGCCAGCTCCGCAAGGGACAGGGTCGACGAGCAGTACTTC
TRBV10-1,.,.,TRBJ2-2,CASSGSRAANTGELFF,TGCGCCAGCAGTGGTTCGAGGGCCGCGAACACCGGGGAGCTGTTTTTT
TRBV12-3/TRBV12-4,.,.,TRBJ2-7,CASSSRMDRSGDEQYF,TGTGCCAGCAGTTCCCGAATGGACCGGTCCGGGGACGAGCAGTACTTC
TRBV20-1,.,.,TRBJ2-3,CSAGGVADTQYF,TGCAGTGCCGGGGGCGTGGCAGATACGCAGTATTTT
TRBV9,.,.,TRBJ1-1,CASSPQGGNTEAFF,TGTGCCAGCAGCCCCCAAGGGGGGAACACTGAAGCTTTCTTT
TRBV15,.,.,TRBJ1-5,CATVTRSNQPQHF,TGTGCCACCGTAACCCGTAGCAATCAGCCCCAGCATTTT
TRBV15,TRBD1,.,TRBJ2-5,CATSMAGQGKRETQYF,TGTGCCACCAGCATGGCGGGACAGGGGAAACGAGAGACCCAGTACTTC
TRBV7-2,TRBD2,.,TRBJ2-5,CANSPRLAGGETQYF,TGTGCCAACAGCCCCCGACTAGCGGGAGGGGAGACCCAGTACTTC
TRBV7-9,TRBD1,few,TRBJ2-5,CASSLYSTGGQETQYF,TGTGCCAGCAGCCTATACTCGACAGGGGGGCAAGAGACCCAGTACTTC
TRBV4-1,.,.,TRBJ1-4,CASSQDGAGLNEKLFF,TGCGCCAGCAGCCAAGATGGGGCAGGGTTAAATGAAAAACTGTTTTTT
TRBV7-9,.,.,TRBJ2-7,CAGSLDVGGGEQYF,TGTGCCGGCAGCTTAGACGTCGGGGGAGGCGAGCAGTACTTC
TRBV7-2,.,few,TRBJ2-1,CASSAVRYEQFF,TGTGCCAGCAGCGCAGTAAGGTATGAGCAGTTCTTC
TRBV7-2,.,few,TRBJ2-1,CASSLVQADNEQFF,TGTGCCAGCAGCTTAGTACAGGCGGACAATGAGCAGTTCTTC
TRBV27,TRBD2,.,TRBJ2-7,CASSLGTSGSREQYF,TGTGCCAGCAGTCTCGGGACTAGCGGGAGTCGGGAGCAGTACTTC
TRBV7-3,TRBD2,few,TRBJ2-1,CASSSMGRGSGRTNEQFF,TGTGCCAGCAGCTCGATGGGTAGGGGTAGCGGGAGAACCAATGAGCAGTTCTTC
TRBV20-1,.,.,TRBJ2-7,CSARRTRDEQYF,TGCAGTGCTCGACGCACCCGGGACGAGCAGTACTTC
TRBV7-8,TRBD1,.,TRBJ2-6,CASRHRPGQSISGANVLTF,TGTGCCAGCAGGCACCGGCCGGGACAGAGCATCTCTGGGGCCAACGTCCTGACTTTC
TRBV2,TRBD1,few,TRBJ2-1,CASNVGQGYNEQFF,TGTGCCAGCAACGTGGGACAGGGGTACAATGAGCAGTTCTTC
TRBV7-9,.,few,TRBJ2-5,CASSPSGSGLYQETQYF,TGTGCCAGCAGCCCCTCTGGAAGCGGCCTGTACCAAGAGACCCAGTACTTC
TRBV5-1,.,.,TRBJ2-1,CASSLSSQISYNEQFF,TGCGCCAGCAGTCTCTCGTCGCAGATCTCCTACAATGAGCAGTTCTTC
TRBV7-2,TRBD1,.,TRBJ2-7,CASSGPGQGIYEQYF,TGTGCCAGCAGCGGACCGGGACAGGGGATCTACGAGCAGTACTTC
TRBV29-1,.,few,TRBJ2-3,CSVEGAGTDTQYF,TGCAGCGTTGAGGGGGCGGGCACAGATACGCAGTATTTT
TRBV6-4,.,many,TRBJ2-3,CASSEQVHTDTQYF,TGTGCCAGCAGTGAACAGGTCCACACAGATACGCAGTATTTT
TRBV6-1,.,few,TRBJ2-7,CASSGGTGSYEQYF,TGTGCCAGCAGTGGTGGGACGGGGTCCTACGAGCAGTACTTC
TRBV10-3,.,many,TRBJ2-3,CAISEGSGADTQYF,TGTGCCATCAGTGAGGGAAGTGGTGCAGATACGCAGTATTTT
TRBV14,.,.,TRBJ1-1,CASSRLAGAFEAFF,TGTGCCAGCAGCCGTCTTGCAGGGGCGTTTGAAGCTTTCTTT
TRBV11-2,.,many,TRBJ2-1,CASSLDGTSFDEQFF,TGTGCCAGCAGCTTAGACGGGACCTCGTTCGATGAGCAGTTCTTC
TRBV4-2,.,.,TRBJ2-4,CASNQDTYIQYF,TGTGCCAGCAACCAAGATACTTACATTCAGTACTTC
TRBV6-6,.,few,TRBJ2-1,CASSYALSDNEQFF,TGTGCCAGCAGTTACGCGTTATCGGACAATGAGCAGTTCTTC
TRBV27,.,few,TRBJ2-7,CASSLDAWRLYEQYF,TGTGCCAGCAGTCTCGATGCCTGGAGGCTGTACGAGCAGTACTTC
TRBV4-2,TRBD2,.,TRBJ2-6,CASSQVFSGGISGANVQTF,TGTGCCAGCAGCCAAGTTTTTAGCGGGGGGATCTCTGGGGCCAACGTCCAGACTTTC
TRBV29-1,TRBD2,.,TRBJ2-1,CSVDPGLAGPLGNEQFF,TGCAGCGTTGACCCAGGACTAGCGGGCCCCCTCGGCAATGAGCAGTTCTTC
TRBV6-1,TRBD1,.,TRBJ2-7,CASSTDRGRLQYF,TGTGCCAGCAGTACGGACAGGGGGCGTCTGCAGTACTTC
TRBV20-1,TRBD2,few,TRBJ2-1,CSANGLAELYNEQFF,TGCAGTGCGAATGGACTAGCGGAACTATACAATGAGCAGTTCTTC
TRBV14,.,.,TRBJ2-2,CASSQHAPGELFF,TGTGCCAGCAGCCAACACGCTCCCGGGGAGCTGTTTTTT
TRBV2,.,many,TRBJ2-7,CASSNYYEQYF,TGTGCCAGCAGTAACTACTACGAGCAGTACTTC
TRBV11-3,.,few,TRBJ1-1,CASSLVTGNTEAFF,TGTGCCAGCAGCTTAGTTACGGGGAACACTGAAGCTTTCTTT
TRBV6-5,.,.,TRBJ2-1,CASSYSKPGNEQFF,TGTGCCAGCAGTTACTCGAAGCCCGGTAATGAGCAGTTCTTC
TRBV18,.,.,TRBJ1-4,CASSPGQTGGEKLFF,TGTGCCAGCTCACCCGGACAGACCGGTGGTGAAAAACTGTTTTTT
TRBV4-3,TRBD1,.,TRBJ1-5,CASSQARGANQPQHF,TGCGCCAGCAGCCAGGCCAGGGGGGCAAATCAGCCCCAGCATTTT
TRBV5-1,.,few,TRBJ2-6,CASSLVGSGANVLTF,TGCGCCAGCAGCTTGGTGGGGTCTGGGGCCAACGTCCTGACTTTC
TRBV5-1,.,many,TRBJ2-5,CASSFLGVLETQYF,TGCGCCAGCAGCTTCCTAGGGGTTCTGGAGACCCAGTACTTC
TRBV11-3,.,.,TRBJ2-6,CASSLDKWGSGANVLTF,TGTGCCAGCAGCTTAGATAAGTGGGGGAGTGGGGCCAACGTCCTGACTTTC
TRBV27,.,.,TRBJ1-6,CASTQGTIPSPLHF,TGTGCCAGCACCCAGGGGACCATACCTTCACCCCTCCACTTT
TRBV28,TRBD1,.,TRBJ2-1,CASSFGQGGSPGDYNEQFF,TGTGCCAGCAGTTTTGGACAGGGAGGATCCCCGGGGGATTACAATGAGCAGTTCTTC
TRBV30,.,few,TRBJ2-7,CAWRGMPTDEQYF,TGTGCCTGGAGAGGGATGCCTACAGACGAGCAGTACTTC
TRBV20-1,.,.,TRBJ2-5,CSASKGGVSYNEQYF,TGCAGTGCTAGTAAGGGAGGAGTCTCCTACAATGAGCAGTACTTC